This TCR beta chain derives from a study of cytomegalovirus exposure and HLA in healthy donors. Study-wide points: Solely CMV serostatus was available to characterize immune exposure.

Germline CDR1 reads LNHNV; CDR2 reads YYDKDF (reference sequence). The CDR3 is 18 amino acids. The J segment lost 0 bases and the V segment lost 3 bases, leaving 9 bases of the junction unmatched. A multiplex PCR was run with 60 Vbeta primers and 13 Jbeta primers. Clones were sequenced by immunoSEQ multiplex PCR, and TCRdb holds only the in-frame ones, with some missing. This table holds around 200,000 clones, around 85% found once. As concerns this clone: The antigen is not known.

Sequencing was performed on PBMCs. The sequence came from a man aged 50 to 60 in good health and CMV-seronegative. V usage is TRBV15 and J usage is TRBJ2-3; the match to TRBD1 covers 10 bases. CDR3 bases: TGTGCCACCAGCAGCAACGACAGGGGGCGCATCAGCACAGATACGCAGTATTTT. Protein sequence: CATSSNDRGRISTDTQYF.